The present T cell receptor beta chain was sequenced within a study of CXCR3-negative and CXCR3-positive naive CD8 T cells. Study-level points and caveats: Hydrophobicity of TRB CDR3s was greater in CXCR3-positive naive cells than in CXCR3-negative naive cells.

As to this clonotype: Its specificity is unknown.

This CDR3 comprises 13 residues. The V gene's germline CDR1 is SEHNR and CDR2 FQNEAQ (reference sequence). The authors prepared UMI-labeled TRB cDNA libraries by 5' RACE. Following a re-call of the 5' RACE reads, TCRdb has one entry per CDR3 protein and lacks DNA. The specimen's table records several thousand distinct CDR3 sequences. The chain recombines TRBV7-9 with TRBJ2-3; TCRdb reports TRBD2, a call that lacks DNA to check it against. This receptor was obtained from a human donor in good health. Some clones in this sample may be carry-over from other donors' samples. The specimen sequenced was naive CXCR3+ CD8+ T cells from blood. Subset described: CD45RO-CCR7+CD27+CD95- naive CD8+ T cells expressing CXCR3 (TNR3+). The CDR3 spells CASRPQLGDTQYF.